Listed below are T cell receptor beta chains from one sample, sequenced in a study of cytomegalovirus exposure and HLA in healthy donors. Assay: immunoSEQ multiplex PCR; the TCRdb copy retains only in-frame clones and omits some. The specimen's table records approximately 58,000 clones. The sample consisted of PBMCs. The receptors were gathered from a young man in good health and CMV-seropositive. Both conserved end residues are trimmed from each CDR3. Fields, in order: CDR3 length, V gene, CDR3 protein.

cdr3_length: 13; v_call: TRBV5-1; cdr3_aa: ASSLGRTATDTQY
cdr3_length: 12; v_call: TRBV30; cdr3_aa: AWAGTGDDNEQF
cdr3_length: 14; v_call: TRBV7-9; cdr3_aa: ASSSGTGGNTGELF
cdr3_length: 13; v_call: TRBV15; cdr3_aa: ATEGIQGGNYGYT
cdr3_length: 13; v_call: TRBV9; cdr3_aa: ASSVGSGGWETQY
cdr3_length: 12; v_call: TRBV7-9; cdr3_aa: ASSYTQGGAGDT
cdr3_length: 15; v_call: TRBV7-3; cdr3_aa: ASSTGGQGTATNVLT
cdr3_length: 13; v_call: TRBV25-1; cdr3_aa: ASTPRSGRGDIQY
cdr3_length: 12; v_call: TRBV5-1; cdr3_aa: ASSLDLADYGYT
cdr3_length: 13; v_call: TRBV18; cdr3_aa: ASSPNRITGNTIY
cdr3_length: 12; v_call: TRBV7-6; cdr3_aa: ASSVLGSYNEQF
cdr3_length: 12; v_call: TRBV6-5; cdr3_aa: ASRRQGSAYEQY
cdr3_length: 10; v_call: TRBV7-8; cdr3_aa: ASSPVAGTQY
cdr3_length: 13; v_call: TRBV18; cdr3_aa: ASSPGTGAYNEQF
cdr3_length: 11; v_call: TRBV30; cdr3_aa: AWTGQGNEKLF
cdr3_length: 13; v_call: TRBV7-6; cdr3_aa: ASSLVKDSNTEAF
cdr3_length: 15; v_call: TRBV11-3; cdr3_aa: ASSSEGLAYFDNEQF
cdr3_length: 12; v_call: TRBV7-3; cdr3_aa: ASSLVGANSPLH
cdr3_length: 11; v_call: TRBV30; cdr3_aa: AWEGLENTEAF
cdr3_length: 12; v_call: TRBV13; cdr3_aa: ASSPLRGNTEAF
cdr3_length: 11; v_call: TRBV30; cdr3_aa: AWSKRSNQPQH
cdr3_length: 12; v_call: TRBV9; cdr3_aa: ASSVARVNTEAF
cdr3_length: 14; v_call: TRBV9; cdr3_aa: ASSTIAGENTGELF
cdr3_length: 14; v_call: TRBV30; cdr3_aa: AWNQGQTFPYQPQH
cdr3_length: 13; v_call: TRBV30; cdr3_aa: AGSHPLHRKEKLF
cdr3_length: 11; v_call: TRBV30; cdr3_aa: AWSLTNTGELF
cdr3_length: 12; v_call: TRBV4-1; cdr3_aa: ASSQAGTGPEQY
cdr3_length: 12; v_call: TRBV29-1; cdr3_aa: SGWGQGVSYGYT
cdr3_length: 13; v_call: TRBV13; cdr3_aa: ASSLTNKRGYGYT
cdr3_length: 14; v_call: TRBV19; cdr3_aa: ASSIGLAGRTGELF
cdr3_length: 12; v_call: TRBV5-4; cdr3_aa: ASSLGTGVYEQY
cdr3_length: 12; v_call: TRBV19; cdr3_aa: ASAAGGQAYEQY
cdr3_length: 15; v_call: TRBV7-4; cdr3_aa: ASSLARREARGDEQY
cdr3_length: 12; v_call: TRBV27; cdr3_aa: ASRVAGSSYEQY
cdr3_length: 11; v_call: TRBV11-3; cdr3_aa: ASSFGDFYEQY
cdr3_length: 14; v_call: TRBV19; cdr3_aa: ASSNTGTGISYEQY
cdr3_length: 14; v_call: TRBV4-1; cdr3_aa: ASSQGWEGYYNEQF
cdr3_length: 14; v_call: TRBV7-9; cdr3_aa: ASSLFTGGPGREQY
cdr3_length: 15; v_call: TRBV7-9; cdr3_aa: ASRPRGGADLNTEAF
cdr3_length: 13; v_call: TRBV4-2; cdr3_aa: ASSPETYSYNEQF
cdr3_length: 13; v_call: TRBV6-5; cdr3_aa: ASTTGRGSAYEQY
cdr3_length: 12; v_call: TRBV6-5; cdr3_aa: ASSYSDNYYEQY
cdr3_length: 10; v_call: TRBV30; cdr3_aa: AWRGGNTEAF
cdr3_length: 13; v_call: TRBV4-2; cdr3_aa: ASSHTRGRRQPQH
cdr3_length: 12; v_call: TRBV6-1; cdr3_aa: ASSEERGPDKQY
cdr3_length: 11; v_call: TRBV7-9; cdr3_aa: ASSFTVVNEQF
cdr3_length: 11; v_call: TRBV30; cdr3_aa: AWTRDSGNEQF
cdr3_length: 12; v_call: TRBV30; cdr3_aa: AWGRTGFSYEQY
cdr3_length: 12; v_call: TRBV18; cdr3_aa: ASSPTGATYEQY
cdr3_length: 13; v_call: TRBV6-5; cdr3_aa: ASSLRDRANTEAF
cdr3_length: 13; v_call: TRBV10-3; cdr3_aa: AIREDSLGTDTQY
cdr3_length: 13; v_call: TRBV25-1; cdr3_aa: ASISRRHLPYEQY
cdr3_length: 14; v_call: TRBV4-2; cdr3_aa: ASSQVGGRGAYEQY